The rows below give T cell receptor beta chains drawn from one sample of a study of blood T cell repertoires in COVID-19. TCRdb keeps only in-frame clones here, not all; method: immunoSEQ multiplex PCR. Among 150,000 to 200,000 clones, around four fifths were seen once, and the ten largest hold approximately 8.2%. The sequencing input was peripheral blood. Every receptor here comes from a woman over 75 with COVID-19, enrolled during active disease. CDR3s include the opening cysteine and the closing phenylalanine or tryptophan. A D gene is named only where the DNA matches it firmly. Clone size, where shown, is once, few, many, or a class for clones that have expanded.

clone_size,d_call,j_call,v_call,cdr3_length,cdr3_aa,cdr3_nt
-,TRBD1,TRBJ1-5,TRBV28,14,CASSPGQGNQPQHF,TGTGCCAGCAGCCCAGGACAGGGTAACCAGCCCCAGCATTTT
-,TRBD1,TRBJ1-3,TRBV11-2,16,CASSVLKTGAGNTIYF,TGTGCCAGCAGCGTATTAAAGACAGGGGCTGGAAACACCATATATTTT
-,-,TRBJ1-3,TRBV5-4,17,CASSPTGTRGSGNTIYF,TGTGCCAGCAGCCCCACCGGGACACGGGGCTCTGGAAACACCATATATTTT
-,TRBD2,TRBJ2-7,TRBV19,16,CASSPETSGRSYEQYF,TGTGCCAGTAGTCCGGAGACTAGCGGGAGATCCTACGAGCAGTACTTC
-,-,TRBJ2-1,TRBV5-5,13,CASSLSPDNEQFF,TGTGCCAGCAGCTTGAGTCCGGACAATGAGCAGTTCTTC
-,TRBD2,TRBJ2-5,TRBV5-1,14,CASRHQTSEETQYF,TGCGCCAGCAGACACCAGACTAGCGAAGAGACCCAGTACTTC
-,TRBD1,TRBJ2-7,TRBV10-3,12,CAISEPGGTQYF,TGTGCCATCAGTGAACCAGGGGGCACGCAGTACTTC
-,TRBD1,TRBJ1-1,TRBV5-1,16,CASSLEAGGRNTEAFF,TGCGCCAGCAGCTTGGAGGCAGGGGGAAGGAACACTGAAGCTTTCTTT
-,TRBD2,TRBJ2-5,TRBV5-1,15,CASSSGLAVQETQYF,TGCGCCAGCAGCTCGGGACTAGCGGTTCAAGAGACCCAGTACTTC
many,TRBD2,TRBJ2-7,TRBV3-1/TRBV3-2,15,CASSQALAGRNEQYF,TGTGCCAGCAGCCAAGCCCTAGCGGGAAGGAACGAGCAGTACTTC
-,TRBD2,TRBJ2-3,TRBV5-4,17,CASSRTSGRVGTDTQYF,TGTGCCAGCAGCCGGACTAGCGGGAGGGTTGGCACAGATACGCAGTATTTT
once,-,TRBJ1-2,TRBV27,13,CASSGWGVDGYTF,TGTGCCAGCTCAGGGTGGGGGGTCGATGGCTACACCTTC
-,TRBD1,TRBJ1-2,TRBV5-4,14,CASRPGTETYGYTF,TGTGCCAGCAGACCCGGGACAGAGACCTATGGCTACACCTTC
-,-,TRBJ2-3,TRBV11-2,15,CASSQPAVPGDTQYF,TGTGCCAGCAGCCAGCCGGCGGTCCCGGGGGATACGCAGTATTTT
-,-,TRBJ2-1,TRBV2,15,CASSPEQGRANEQFF,TGTGCCAGCAGTCCTGAGCAGGGTCGAGCGAATGAGCAGTTCTTC
-,TRBD1,TRBJ2-2,TRBV6-5,16,CASSLSGGSGTGELFF,TGTGCCAGCAGTTTGTCAGGGGGCTCGGGCACCGGGGAGCTGTTTTTT
-,TRBD2,TRBJ2-3,TRBV7-6,15,CASSSLSGGGQAQYF,TGTGCCAGCAGCTCCCTTAGCGGGGGGGGTCAGGCGCAGTATTTT
-,-,TRBJ1-2,TRBV5-1,14,CASSIPTDSGGYTF,TGCGCCAGCAGCATCCCGACAGATTCAGGTGGCTACACCTTC
-,TRBD1,TRBJ2-5,TRBV7-8,15,CASSSSGQAQETQYF,TGTGCCAGCAGCTCTTCCGGACAGGCCCAAGAGACCCAGTACTTC
-,-,TRBJ1-2,TRBV19,15,CASSIGTTVDYGYTF,TGTGCCAGTAGTATCGGGACAACGGTGGACTATGGCTACACCTTC
few,TRBD2,TRBJ2-7,TRBV6-2/TRBV6-3,14,CASSGTSGSYEQYF,TGTGCCAGCAGTGGGACTAGCGGCTCCTACGAGCAGTACTTC
-,-,TRBJ2-2,TRBV18,17,CASSHLAEYANTGELFF,TGTGCCAGCTCCCATTTAGCGGAGTACGCGAACACCGGGGAGCTGTTTTTT
-,-,TRBJ1-6,TRBV21-1,17,CASSKGGSPFYNSPLHF,TGTGCCAGCAGCAAAGGGGGCAGTCCGTTTTATAATTCACCCCTCCACTTT
-,-,TRBJ1-1,TRBV5-1,16,CASSLGQGNVNTEAFF,TGCGCCAGCAGCTTGGGTCAGGGGAACGTAAACACTGAAGCTTTCTTT
once,TRBD1,TRBJ2-5,TRBV2,12,CATGTAQETQYF,TGTGCCACCGGGACAGCTCAAGAGACCCAGTACTTC
few,TRBD1,TRBJ2-3,TRBV2,13,CASSKGGADTQYF,TGTGCCAGCAGCAAAGGGGGCGCGGATACGCAGTATTTT
-,TRBD1,TRBJ1-4,TRBV2,15,CASTGQGTGNEKLFF,TGTGCCAGCACTGGACAGGGCACGGGTAATGAAAAACTGTTTTTT
-,-,TRBJ1-3,TRBV28,13,CASIQGTGNTIYF,TGTGCCAGCATTCAGGGAACTGGAAACACCATATATTTT
-,TRBD1,TRBJ1-4,TRBV7-9,15,CASSLGTGAYEKLFF,TGTGCCAGCAGCTTAGGGACAGGGGCCTATGAAAAACTGTTTTTT
-,TRBD2,TRBJ2-2,TRBV5-4,16,CASSLVGLVETGELFF,TGTGCCAGCAGCTTGGTTGGACTAGTGGAGACCGGGGAGCTGTTTTTT
once,-,TRBJ2-5,TRBV19,13,CASSRARQETQYF,TGTGCCAGTAGCCGCGCGAGACAAGAGACCCAGTACTTC
-,-,TRBJ1-2,TRBV6-5,13,CASSIGARYGYTF,TGTGCCAGCAGCATAGGGGCACGCTATGGCTACACCTTC
-,-,TRBJ2-4,TRBV7-8,13,CASRGGAKNIQYF,TGTGCCAGCAGGGGGGGAGCCAAAAACATTCAGTACTTC
-,TRBD2,TRBJ2-2,TRBV5-5,15,CASSLGLAGTGELFF,TGTGCCAGCAGCTTGGGACTAGCGGGCACCGGGGAGCTGTTTTTT
-,-,TRBJ2-3,TRBV9,15,CASSAGDSGTDTQYF,TGTGCCAGCAGCGCCGGCGACTCGGGCACAGATACGCAGTATTTT
-,-,TRBJ1-3,TRBV7-8,17,CASSPLSTLNSGNTIYF,TGTGCCAGCAGTCCCTTGAGCACCCTAAACTCTGGAAACACCATATATTTT
-,TRBD2,TRBJ2-1,TRBV10-3,15,CAISPSGSSYNEQFF,TGTGCCATCAGCCCTAGCGGCAGCTCCTACAATGAGCAGTTCTTC
-,-,TRBJ2-1,TRBV23-1,17,CASRGRCGGLSYNEQFF,TGCGCCAGCAGGGGTCGGTGCGGGGGCCTCTCCTACAATGAGCAGTTCTTC
-,TRBD1,TRBJ2-2,TRBV6-5,15,CASSYRQGRTGELLF,TGTGCCAGCAGTTACAGACAGGGGAGGACCGGGGAGCTGCTTTTT
-,-,TRBJ2-5,TRBV9,13,CASSVRGQETQYF,TGTGCCAGCAGCGTACGGGGCCAAGAGACCCAGTACTTC
-,-,TRBJ1-6,TRBV6-5,13,CASQRGYNSPLHF,TGTGCCAGCCAACGGGGCTATAATTCACCCCTCCACTTT
-,-,TRBJ2-7,TRBV4-2,15,CASSQAGTQEDEQYF,TGTGCCAGCAGCCAAGCCGGGACTCAAGAAGACGAGCAGTACTTC
-,-,TRBJ2-3,TRBV21-1,14,CASSSSRSTDTQYF,TGTGCCAGCAGCTCGTCCAGGAGCACAGATACGCAGTATTTT
-,TRBD1,TRBJ1-2,TRBV19,15,CASSTSGTGNYGYTF,TGTGCCAGTAGCACCTCCGGGACAGGGAACTATGGCTACACCTTC
-,-,TRBJ1-6,TRBV27,14,CASSLSGSISPLHF,TGTGCCAGCAGTTTAAGTGGCAGTATCTCACCCCTCCACTTT
-,-,TRBJ1-6,TRBV28,16,CASSFLAPSYNSPLHF,TGTGCCAGCAGTTTTTTGGCTCCCTCCTATAATTCACCCCTCCACTTT
-,-,TRBJ2-1,TRBV19,16,CASRPFSSSSYNEQFF,TGTGCCAGTAGGCCCTTTAGCAGCAGCTCCTACAATGAGCAGTTCTTC
many,TRBD1,TRBJ2-2,TRBV7-9,14,CASSTGVGTGELFF,TGTGCCAGCAGCACAGGGGTTGGCACCGGGGAGCTGTTTTTT
-,TRBD2,TRBJ2-1,TRBV29-1,18,CSVVGPVSSGLSYNEQFF,TGCAGCGTGGTAGGGCCCGTGTCTAGCGGACTCTCCTACAATGAGCAGTTCTTC
-,TRBD1,TRBJ2-7,TRBV5-1,16,CASSPSTGTVSYEQYF,TGCGCCAGCAGCCCCTCGACAGGGACGGTCTCCTACGAGCAGTACTTC
-,-,TRBJ2-2,TRBV11-1,16,CASSFSGTQNTGELFF,TGTGCCAGCAGCTTCTCCGGGACTCAGAACACCGGGGAGCTGTTTTTT
many,-,TRBJ1-1,TRBV21-1,13,CASSPTRVTEAFF,TGTGCCAGCAGCCCCACTAGGGTGACTGAAGCTTTCTTT
-,-,TRBJ2-5,TRBV12-3/TRBV12-4,13,CASSLGFGETQYF,TGTGCCAGCAGCCTAGGATTTGGAGAGACCCAGTACTTC
once,TRBD1,TRBJ2-3,TRBV25-1,14,CASRQTGLTDTQYF,TGTGCCAGCAGGCAGACAGGGTTAACAGATACGCAGTATTTT
-,-,TRBJ1-5,TRBV11-2,14,CASSSQEGNQPQHF,TGTGCCAGCAGCTCCCAAGAGGGCAATCAGCCCCAGCATTTT